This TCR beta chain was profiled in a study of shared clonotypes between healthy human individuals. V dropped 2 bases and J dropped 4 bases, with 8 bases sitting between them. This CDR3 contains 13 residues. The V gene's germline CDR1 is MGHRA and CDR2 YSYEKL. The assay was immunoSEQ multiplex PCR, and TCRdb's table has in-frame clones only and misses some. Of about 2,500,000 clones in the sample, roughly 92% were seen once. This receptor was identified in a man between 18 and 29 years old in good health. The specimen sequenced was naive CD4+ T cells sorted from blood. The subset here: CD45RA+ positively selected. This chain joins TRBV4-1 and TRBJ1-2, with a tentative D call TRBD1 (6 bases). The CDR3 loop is CASSQRGGYGYTF. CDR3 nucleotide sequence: TGCGCCAGCAGCCAAAGGGGGGGCTATGGCTACACCTTC.